The rows below give T cell receptor beta chains drawn from one sample of a study of brain metastases from non-small cell lung cancer. Sequencing was performed with immunoSEQ multiplex PCR; in TCRdb, only in-frame clones are kept and a portion is missing. The data show almost 4,500 clones, about 88% seen once. Sequencing was carried out using tumor-adjacent normal tissue. Receptors were obtained from a donor aged 40 or older with non-small cell lung cancer. Both conserved end residues are part of each CDR3. D genes are given only for firm matches. Part of the rows lack a size; the others show once, few, many or a class for expanded clones.

TRBV28	.	TRBJ1-1	.	TGTGCCAGCATGGTTGGGGCCTTGAACACTGAAGCTTTCTTT	CASMVGALNTEAFF
TRBV24-1	TRBD2	TRBJ2-3	once	TGTGCCACCAGTGACCGAACCGGGACTAGCGGGAGGGGGACCACAGATACGCAGTATTTT	CATSDRTGTSGRGTTDTQYF
TRBV9	.	TRBJ1-2	.	TGTGCCAGCAGCGTAGGGGGGCAGGGGAACTATGGCTACACCTTC	CASSVGGQGNYGYTF
TRBV14	TRBD1	TRBJ2-5	.	TGTGCCAGCAGCCAAGGGACAGGGGGAAGAGAGACCCAGTACTTC	CASSQGTGGRETQYF
TRBV10-3	.	TRBJ2-1	.	TGTGCCATCAGTGATTACGGGGGCAATGAGCAGTTCTTC	CAISDYGGNEQFF
TRBV29-1	.	TRBJ2-1	.	TGCAGCGTTGATAACCCCGGACGTCCCTACAATGAGCAGTTCTTC	CSVDNPGRPYNEQFF
TRBV24-1	TRBD2	TRBJ2-3	once	TGTGCCACCAGTGAATCTAGCGGGAGGGCTGGGGTAGATACGCAGTATTTT	CATSESSGRAGVDTQYF
TRBV7-2	TRBD2	TRBJ2-5	.	TGTGCCAGCAGCTTCTTACTAGCGGTACAAGAGACCCAGTACTTC	CASSFLLAVQETQYF
TRBV27	.	TRBJ2-2	.	TGTGCCAGCAGTTTATTACTCGGAACGACCGGGGAGCTGTTTTTT	CASSLLLGTTGELFF
TRBV5-6	TRBD1	TRBJ2-2	.	TGTGCCAGCAGCTTGCCGGGACAGGGGGCTGCCGGGGAGCTGTTTTTT	CASSLPGQGAAGELFF
TRBV5-1	.	TRBJ2-7	.	TGCGCCAGCAGCTCTATAACGGACTTCGAGCAGTACTTC	CASSSITDFEQYF
TRBV9	.	TRBJ2-7	.	TGTGCCAGCAGCGTAGAAGTTGGAGACCACGAGCAGTACTTC	CASSVEVGDHEQYF
TRBV6-5	.	TRBJ2-1	.	TGTGCCAGCAGTTCCCTAAACGGGGTGGTCCACAATGAGCAGTTCTTC	CASSSLNGVVHNEQFF
TRBV4-1	TRBD1	TRBJ1-2	.	TGCGCCAGCAGCCTTCCAAGGGACAGGGGGAGCGGCTACACCTTC	CASSLPRDRGSGYTF
TRBV5-4	TRBD2	TRBJ2-1	.	TGTGCCAGCAGCAGGACTAGCGGGAGTGTCAATGAGCAGTTCTTC	CASSRTSGSVNEQFF
TRBV21-1	.	TRBJ2-1	.	TGTGCCAGCAGCAAAGGGCCAGCCCATCTCCTGATTAATGAGCAGTTCTTC	CASSKGPAHLLINEQFF
TRBV11-3	TRBD2	TRBJ2-5	.	TGTGCCAGCAGCTTAGATAGCGGGAGTGAGACCCAGTACTTC	CASSLDSGSETQYF
TRBV2	.	TRBJ1-6	.	TGTGCCAGCACCTTCGGCCGGACGGAAAATTCACTCCTCCACTTT	CASTFGRTENSLLHF
TRBV7-9	.	TRBJ2-3	.	TGTGCCAGCAGCGAAGGTGGGGGACGCACAGATACGCAGTATTTT	CASSEGGGRTDTQYF
TRBV27	TRBD2	TRBJ2-1	once	TGTGCCAGCAGTAAACTAGCGGGAGTTGAGTATGAGCAGTTCTTC	CASSKLAGVEYEQFF
TRBV7-9	TRBD1	TRBJ2-2	.	TGTGCCAGCAGCTTTGGGACAGGGCTTGCCGGGGAGCTGTTTTTT	CASSFGTGLAGELFF
TRBV5-6	.	TRBJ1-1	.	TGTGCCAGCAGCGCAACCGGCGGGTTTTCGGATTTCTTT	CASSATGGFSDFF
TRBV4-1	.	TRBJ1-6	.	TGCGCCAGCAGCCAAGATGTGTTCCCCCTCCACTTT	CASSQDVFPLHF
TRBV10-1	.	TRBJ2-1	.	TGCGCCAGCAGTGGTAGCGGTATCAACGAGCAGTTCTTC	CASSGSGINEQFF
TRBV20-1	.	TRBJ2-1	.	TGCAGTGCTAGAGCGGGAGTTGAGCAGTTCTTC	CSARAGVEQFF
TRBV27	.	TRBJ1-5	.	TGTGCCAGCAGTTTGTGGACAGGCAATCAGCCCCAGCATTTT	CASSLWTGNQPQHF
TRBV11-3	.	TRBJ2-1	.	TGTGCCAGCAGCTTTCGTTTCCAGCGGTCCCCCCCCAATGAGCAGTTCTTC	CASSFRFQRSPPNEQFF
TRBV6-1	.	TRBJ2-6	.	TGTGCCAGCAGTGAAAGGACGGGCTCTGGGGCCAACGTCCTGACTTTC	CASSERTGSGANVLTF
TRBV7-8	TRBD2	TRBJ2-2	once	TGTGCCAGCAGCTTAGGGTCTAGCGGGACCGGGGAGCTGTTTTTT	CASSLGSSGTGELFF
TRBV19	.	TRBJ2-1	.	TGTGCCAGTATCCAATCGGGAGTTCAGAATGAGCAGTTCTTC	CASIQSGVQNEQFF
TRBV7-8	.	TRBJ2-3	few	TGTGCCAGTCTAATAGGGGGTAGCACAGATACGCAGTATTTT	CASLIGGSTDTQYF
TRBV14	.	TRBJ2-1	.	TGTGCCAGCAGCAGGCAGGGAATTAGCTTGTATGAGCAGTTCTTC	CASSRQGISLYEQFF
TRBV2	.	TRBJ2-5	.	TGTGCCAGCAGTACTCATGGGGGGTCGGAGAAGGCCCAGTACTTC	CASSTHGGSEKAQYF
TRBV20-1	.	TRBJ2-4	.	TGCAGTGCTGGGGACGGAAACATTCAGTACTTC	CSAGDGNIQYF
TRBV19	.	TRBJ1-1	.	TGTGCCAGTAGTCCCGAACCCCCGATGGGGGACACTGAAGCTTTCTTT	CASSPEPPMGDTEAFF
TRBV24-1	TRBD1	TRBJ2-3	once	TGTGCCACCAGTGACCAGGACAGGCCGGAGACGGATACGCAATATTTT	CATSDQDRPETDTQYF
TRBV11-3	.	TRBJ2-1	.	TGTGCCAGCAGCTCGGAACGCCCTAGCGCCCTCTCCTACAATGAGCAGTTCTTC	CASSSERPSALSYNEQFF
TRBV7-8	.	TRBJ1-3	.	TGTGCCAGCAGTTACGGGGCGACAGCGACAGGAAACACCATATATTTT	CASSYGATATGNTIYF
TRBV6-2/TRBV6-3	.	TRBJ1-1	.	TGTGCCAGCAGTCGGCAGGGAATGAACACTGAAGCTTTCTTT	CASSRQGMNTEAFF
TRBV18	.	TRBJ2-5	.	TGTGCCAGCTCACCATTTGGGGGGACCCAAGAGACCCAGTACTTC	CASSPFGGTQETQYF
TRBV7-8	.	TRBJ2-5	once	TGTGCCAGTAGCTTTAGACAGTCAGTGGAGACCCAGTACTTC	CASSFRQSVETQYF
TRBV7-2	.	TRBJ1-1	.	TGTGCCAGCAGCTTAGGTCTCCTAGGCAACACTGAAGCTTTCTTT	CASSLGLLGNTEAFF
TRBV7-2	.	TRBJ1-5	.	TGTGCCAGCAGCGGAGGAGTGAGCAATCAGCCCCAGCATTTT	CASSGGVSNQPQHF
TRBV21-1	.	TRBJ1-2	few	TGTGCCAGCCCAGGTGCAGGGGGGTATGGCTACACCTTC	CASPGAGGYGYTF
TRBV4-1	.	TRBJ1-5	once	TGCGCCAGCAGCCAAGATTGGGGGGCCTACAATCAGCCCCAGCATTTT	CASSQDWGAYNQPQHF
TRBV7-3	.	TRBJ1-1	.	TGTGCCAGCAGCTCCGGGGTAACTGAAGCTTTCTTT	CASSSGVTEAFF
TRBV9	.	TRBJ2-5	.	TGTGCCAGCAGCCCTCGGAGTGGGGCCGGAGGGGAGACCCAGTACTTC	CASSPRSGAGGETQYF